The 18 T cell receptor beta chains presented below share a single source sample, sequenced in a study of blood T cell repertoires in COVID-19. Here immunoSEQ multiplex PCR was the method, and the copy in TCRdb shows in-frame clones only, minus some. This sample yields about 120,000 clones, of which 90% are seen a single time; 3.5% to 5% belongs to the top ten. Material: peripheral blood. All receptors come from a man aged 55-75 years with COVID-19, enrolled during active disease.

Only a few counts were recorded for this clone. The chain uses TRBV10-3 and TRBJ1-1; D call uncertain. The V end was cut by 10 bases, the J end by 0 bases, with 12 bases between. This CDR3 contains 13 residues. Germline assignment: CDR1 ENHRY and CDR2 SYGVKD. In DNA, the CDR3 is TGTGCCACAAACCTCGGGGTGAACACTGAAGCTTTCTTT. This encodes CATNLGVNTEAFF.

Points on this clone: A junction boundary mismatches the germline segment, possibly from a read error. The rearrangement links TRBV5-1 to TRBJ2-7; D not resolved. The CDR3 has 15 residues. The V gene's germline CDR1 is SGHRS and CDR2 YFSETQ. This CDR3 is CASSLVFGQDYEQYF. The CDR3 DNA reads as TGCGCCAGCAGTTTGGTGTTTGGGCAAGACTACGAGCAGTACTTC.

The rearrangement links TRBV25-1 to TRBJ2-3, with 12 bases aligning to TRBD2. Germline V gene lookup returns CDR1 MGHDK and CDR2 SYGVNS. This CDR3 has 15 residues. The V and J ends lost 5 bases and 2 bases, in that order; junction bases with no gene match: 2. The CDR3, as DNA: TGTGCCAGCAGTCGGACTAGCGGGGCCACAGATACGCAGTATTTT. This sequence encodes CASSRTSGATDTQYF.

V is TRBV11-2 and J is TRBJ1-4, with unresolved D. V shed 4 bases and J shed 6 bases, with 9 bases lying between them. The germline gives CDR1 SGHAT, CDR2 FQNNGV. The CDR3 is 13 residues long. As DNA, the CDR3 is TGTGCCAGCAGCTCGCCGGGTCATGAAAAACTGTTTTTT. It codes for CASSSPGHEKLFF.

This chain uses TRBV7-9 with TRBJ2-1; 11 bases map to TRBD2. V lost 7 bases to trimming and J lost 4 bases; unmatched junction nucleotides: 6. The CDR3 spans 15 residues. The V gene's germline CDR1 is SEHNR and CDR2 FQNEAQ (reference sequence). DNA for the CDR3: TGTGCCAGCAAGCCCACTAGCGGGGGATACAATGAGCAGTTCTTC. Translation: CASKPTSGGYNEQFF.

The J gene is TRBJ2-3, the V gene TRBV12-5, with a tentative D call TRBD2 (6 bases). Trimming shortened V by 1 base and J by 1 base, and 9 bases separated the two germline ends. This CDR3 spans 15 amino acids. Germline V gene sequence: CDR1 LGHNT, CDR2 FRNRAP. CDR3 amino acids: CASGLGEVGTDTQYF. The DNA for the CDR3 is TGTGCTAGTGGTTTGGGGGAGGTGGGCACAGATACGCAGTATTTT.

The rearrangement uses TRBV28 and TRBJ1-1, with a possible D match to TRBD1 (6 bases). The length of the CDR3 is 15 residues. Between the trimmed V and J ends, which lost 2 bases and 1 base, there was a span of 11 bases. Germline V gives CDR1 MDHEN, CDR2 SYDVKM. This CDR3 reads CASSLPSQGNTEAFF. Here the CDR3 DNA reads TGTGCCAGCAGTTTACCGTCACAGGGGAACACTGAAGCTTTCTTT.

The chain is built from TRBV5-1 and TRBJ1-4; 8 positions match TRBD1. The junction had 9 bases not matched to a gene; V was cut back by 6 bases and J by 8 bases. The CDR3 covers 14 residues. The germline gives CDR1 SGHRS, CDR2 YFSETQ. CDR3 nucleotides: TGCGCCAGCACCCCGGACAGGGCCGGGGAAAAACTGTTTTTT. As protein: CASTPDRAGEKLFF.

This rearrangement joins TRBV27 to TRBJ2-2; no clear D. Trimming cost V 1 base and J 0 bases, with 6 bases left between them. The CDR3 totals 15 residues. Germline V lookup: CDR1 MNHEY, CDR2 SMNVEV (reference sequence). Here the CDR3 DNA reads TGTGCCAGCAGTTTATACAGAGCGAACACCGGGGAGCTGTTTTTT. It translates to CASSLYRANTGELFF.

The genes are TRBV4-2 and TRBJ2-1; 10 nucleotides agree with TRBD2. Trimming took 0 bases from V and 2 from J; bases not matched to a gene: 7. The CDR3 consists of 18 residues. Germline V gives CDR1 LGHNA, CDR2 YNFKEQ. The CDR3 DNA sequence: TGTGCCAGCAGCCAAGATCGAGCTAGCGGGGGCCCCTACAATGAGCAGTTCTTC. Protein: CASSQDRASGGPYNEQFF.

The V and J genes are TRBV13 and TRBJ1-1; D gene unclear. This CDR3 contains 12 residues. The V and J ends lost 11 bases and 1 base respectively, with 11 bases between them. CDR1 and CDR2 (germline): PRHDT, FYEKMQ (reference sequence). The CDR3 loop reads CADRGGNTEAFF. CDR3 sequence (DNA): TGTGCCGACCGGGGAGGGAACACTGAAGCTTTCTTT. Full variable domain (missing parts from reference TRBV13 and TRBJ1-1): AAGVIQSPRHLIKEKRETATLKCYPIPRHDTVYWYQQGPGQDPQFLISFYEKMQSDKGSIPDRFSAQQFSDYHSELNMSSLELGDSALYFCADRGGNTEAFFGQGTRLTVV.

The chain has TRBV18 and TRBJ1-1, with D perhaps TRBD1 (5 bases). Trimming left V 3 bases short and J 6 bases short, with 11 bases between. This CDR3 spans 13 amino acids. Per germline, CDR1 KGHSH and CDR2 LQKENI. The DNA of the CDR3 is TGTGCCAGCTCACCTAACAGGAGCCCTGAAGCTTTCTTT. As protein: CASSPNRSPEAFF.

V is TRBV11-3 and J is TRBJ2-4; D possibly corresponds to TRBD2 (5 bases). With 1 base removed from V and 1 base from J, the gap between germline ends came to 11 bases. This CDR3 region has 16 residues. CDR1 SGHNT and CDR2 YENEEA come from the germline V gene. The CDR3 region is CASSLGGVGAKNIQYF. In nucleotides, the CDR3 is TGTGCCAGCAGCTTAGGGGGAGTCGGGGCCAAAAACATTCAGTACTTC.

The CDR3 here is CASSLMTSGGETQYF. In nucleotides, the CDR3 is TGTGCCAGCAGTTTAATGACTAGCGGCGGAGAGACCCAGTACTTC. The chain employs TRBV28 and TRBJ2-5, with 9 positions matching TRBD2. This CDR3 is 15 amino acids long. Germline CDR1 MDHEN, CDR2 SYDVKM. Germline trimming cut 2 bases from V and 4 bases from J; bases unmatched to any gene: 5.

The V gene is TRBV27, the J gene TRBJ1-5, with D possibly TRBD1 on 5 matching bases. The CDR3 has 17 amino acids. Germline V gene lookup returns CDR1 MNHEY and CDR2 SMNVEV (reference sequence). With 5 bases removed from V and 0 bases from J, the gap between germline ends came to 17 bases. CDR3 sequence: CASSPAGGRYSNQPQHF. DNA for the CDR3: TGTGCCAGCAGTCCCGCCGGGGGGAGATATAGCAATCAGCCCCAGCATTTT.

The chain employs TRBV6-5 and TRBJ1-5, with TRBD1 as a possible D gene (6 bases). The CDR3 has 16 residues. The germline gives CDR1 MNHEY, CDR2 SVGAGI. The ends were cut back, 3 bases at V and 2 bases at J, with 14 bases in the middle. Here the CDR3 reads CASSYSGQPGNQPQHF. CDR3 nucleotides: TGTGCCAGCAGTTATTCCGGACAGCCCGGCAATCAGCCCCAGCATTTT.

The J gene is TRBJ1-4, the V gene TRBV4-3; 8 nucleotides align to TRBD1. Per the germline V gene, CDR1 is LGHNA and CDR2 is YSLEER. CDR3 length: 16 amino acids. V shed 1 base, J shed 6 bases, and the junction held 7 bases outside the gene matches. The CDR3, as DNA: TGCGCCAGCAGCCAAGTAACAGGGGGAGGGGATGAAAAACTGTTTTTT. Its translation: CASSQVTGGGDEKLFF.

The genes are TRBV12-5 and TRBJ1-5, with D perhaps matching TRBD1 (5 bases). The CDR3 covers 20 residues. V dropped 0 bases and J dropped 0 bases, with 21 bases sitting between them. Germline-derived CDR1 and CDR2 are LGHNT and FRNRAP. CDR3 nucleotides: TGTGCTAGTGGTTTGGTATTTGATATGTCAGGGTCCGATAGCAATCAGCCCCAGCATTTT. Protein: CASGLVFDMSGSDSNQPQHF.